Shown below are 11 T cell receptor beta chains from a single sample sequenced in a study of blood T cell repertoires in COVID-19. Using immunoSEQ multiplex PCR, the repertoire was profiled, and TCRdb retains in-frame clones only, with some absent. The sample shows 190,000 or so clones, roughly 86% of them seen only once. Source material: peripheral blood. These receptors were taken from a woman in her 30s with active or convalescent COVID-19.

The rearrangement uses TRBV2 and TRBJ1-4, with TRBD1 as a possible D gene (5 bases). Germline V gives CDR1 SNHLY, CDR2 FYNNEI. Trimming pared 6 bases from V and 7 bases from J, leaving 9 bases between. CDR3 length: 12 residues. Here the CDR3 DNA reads TGTGCCAGCAGGGAAAGGGGTGAAAAACTGTTTTTT. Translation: CASRERGEKLFF.

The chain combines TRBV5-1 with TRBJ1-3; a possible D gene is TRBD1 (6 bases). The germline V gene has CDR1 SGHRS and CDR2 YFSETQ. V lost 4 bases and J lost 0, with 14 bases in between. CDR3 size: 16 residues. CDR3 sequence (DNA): TGCGCCAGCAGCCTAGACAGGTTCGGCTCTGGAAACACCATATATTTT. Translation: CASSLDRFGSGNTIYF.

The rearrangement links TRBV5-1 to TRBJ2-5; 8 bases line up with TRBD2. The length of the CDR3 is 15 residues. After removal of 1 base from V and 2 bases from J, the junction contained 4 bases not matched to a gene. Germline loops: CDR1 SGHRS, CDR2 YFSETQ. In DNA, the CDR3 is TGCGCCAGCAGCTTGACAGCGGGAGTTCAAGAGACCCAGTACTTC. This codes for CASSLTAGVQETQYF.

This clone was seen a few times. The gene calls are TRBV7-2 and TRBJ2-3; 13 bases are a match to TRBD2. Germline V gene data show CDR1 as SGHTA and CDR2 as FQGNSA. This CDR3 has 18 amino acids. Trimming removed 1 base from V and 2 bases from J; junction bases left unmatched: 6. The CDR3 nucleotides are TGTGCCAGCAGCTTAGGGGAGACTAGCGGGAGGTTCACAGATACGCAGTATTTT. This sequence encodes CASSLGETSGRFTDTQYF.

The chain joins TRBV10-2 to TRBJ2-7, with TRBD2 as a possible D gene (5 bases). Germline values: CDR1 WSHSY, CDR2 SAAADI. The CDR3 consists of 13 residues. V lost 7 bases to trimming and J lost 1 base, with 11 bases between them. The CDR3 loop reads CASTPRGSYEQYF. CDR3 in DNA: TGCGCCAGCACACCTCGGGGTTCCTACGAGCAGTACTTC.

The CDR3 nucleotides read TGCGCCAGCAGTCCCCAGGGGTCTTCTGGAAACACCATATATTTT. Its translation is CASSPQGSSGNTIYF. The gene calls are TRBV5-1 and TRBJ1-3; possibly TRBD1 for D (6 bases). V was pared by 5 bases and J by 1 base, with 13 bases between. The germline gives CDR1 SGHRS, CDR2 YFSETQ. This CDR3 has 15 residues.

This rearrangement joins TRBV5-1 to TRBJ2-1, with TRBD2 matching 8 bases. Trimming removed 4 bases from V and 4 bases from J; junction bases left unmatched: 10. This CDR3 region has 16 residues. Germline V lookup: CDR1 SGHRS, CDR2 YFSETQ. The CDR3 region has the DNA TGCGCCAGCAGCCAGGGCGGGACTAGGCTTTACAATGAGCAGTTCTTC. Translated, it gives CASSQGGTRLYNEQFF.

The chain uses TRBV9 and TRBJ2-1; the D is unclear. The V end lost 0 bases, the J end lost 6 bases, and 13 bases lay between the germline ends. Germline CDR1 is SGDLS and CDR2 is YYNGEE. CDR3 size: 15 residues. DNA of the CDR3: TGTGCCAGCAGCGTAGGGCTGGGTTCGGGCAATGAGCAGTTCTTC. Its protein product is CASSVGLGSGNEQFF.

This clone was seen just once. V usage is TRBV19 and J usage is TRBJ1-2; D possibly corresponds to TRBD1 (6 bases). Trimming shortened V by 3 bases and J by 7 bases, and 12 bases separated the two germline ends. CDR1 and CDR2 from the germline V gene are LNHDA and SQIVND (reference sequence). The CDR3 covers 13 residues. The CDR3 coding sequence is TGTGCCAGTAGTATGAACAGGGTGCGTGGCTACACCTTC. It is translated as CASSMNRVRGYTF.

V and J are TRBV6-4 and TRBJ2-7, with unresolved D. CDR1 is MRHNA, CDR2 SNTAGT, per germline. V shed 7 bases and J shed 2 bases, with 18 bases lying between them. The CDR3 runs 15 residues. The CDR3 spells CASTKTNPATYEQYF. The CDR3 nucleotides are TGTGCCAGCACCAAGACAAATCCGGCCACCTACGAGCAGTACTTC.

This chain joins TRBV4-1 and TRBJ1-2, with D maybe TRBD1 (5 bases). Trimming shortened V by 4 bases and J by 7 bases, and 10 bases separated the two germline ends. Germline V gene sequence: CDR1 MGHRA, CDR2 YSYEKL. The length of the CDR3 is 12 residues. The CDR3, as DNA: TGCGCCAGCAGCCCGATGGGGGGTGGCTACACCTTC. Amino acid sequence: CASSPMGGGYTF.